A single sample gave rise to the 23 T cell receptor beta chains below, sequenced in a study of T cells after posttransplantation cyclophosphamide. The assay was immunoSEQ multiplex PCR, and TCRdb's table has in-frame clones only and misses some. Captured here are some 46,000 clones, none seen once; the top ten comprise 2% to 3%. Specimen: PBMCs. These receptors came from a middle-aged man in good health, CMV-negative, and a related stem cell transplant donor.

This clone has a count of ten or more. V and J are TRBV2 and TRBJ2-2; 9 bases line up with TRBD1. CDR3 length equals 16 residues. V trimming: 4 bases; J trimming: 5 bases; junction bases outside the gene matches: 8. Looked up from germline, CDR1 is SNHLY and CDR2 is FYNNEI. CDR3 nucleotides: TGTGCCAGCAGTGCCCTACAGGGGGCGCGGACCGGGGAGCTGTTTTTT. It translates to CASSALQGARTGELFF.

This clone was counted between two and nine times. The V gene is TRBV6-5, the J gene TRBJ2-5; perhaps TRBD2 as D (6 bases). This CDR3 is built from 13 residues. Trimming removed 4 bases from V and 5 bases from J, with 11 bases in between. The germline CDR1 and CDR2 sequences are MNHEY and SVGAGI. The CDR3 reads CASSSGTRETQYF. For the CDR3, the DNA is TGTGCCAGCAGTTCCGGGACTCGGGAGACCCAGTACTTC.

Ten or more counts support this clone. V gene TRBV7-2 combines with J gene TRBJ2-1, with TRBD1 matching over 8 bases. With V trimmed by 1 base and J by 7 bases, 6 bases remained unmatched. Germline CDR1 SGHTA, CDR2 FQGNSA. There are 15 residues in the CDR3. DNA of the CDR3: TGTGCCAGCAGCTTAGTGGTCAGGGGGCATAATGAGCAGTTCTTC. Translation: CASSLVVRGHNEQFF.

This clone was seen a handful of times. The CDR3 bases are TGCGCCAGCAGCCAAGATCTCCGCGGGAGGGCCCCTGCCGGGGAGCTGTTTTTT. This codes for CASSQDLRGRAPAGELFF. J is TRBJ2-2 and V is TRBV4-1, with TRBD2 matching 9 bases. Looked up from germline, CDR1 is MGHRA and CDR2 is YSYEKL. The V gene end was trimmed by 0 bases and the J gene end by 6 bases; junction bases not matched to a gene: 11. The CDR3 totals 18 residues.

This clone was seen ten or more times. The J gene is TRBJ2-5, the V gene TRBV6-6; TRBD1 agrees at 8 bases. Germline CDR1 MNHNY, CDR2 SVGAGI (reference sequence). The CDR3 has 14 amino acids. Trimming removed 6 bases from V and 6 bases from J; junction bases left unmatched: 9. In DNA form, the CDR3 reads TGTGCCAGCAGCCTTCCAGGGGGCGCACAGACCCAGTACTTC. It specifies CASSLPGGAQTQYF.

This clone was seen repeatedly, ten times or more. The chain employs TRBV6-4 and TRBJ1-1, with D perhaps matching TRBD1 (6 bases). The germline CDR1 and CDR2 sequences are MRHNA and SNTAGT. This CDR3 contains 15 residues. V was shortened by 6 bases and J by 4 bases, with 18 bases between the two germline ends. The CDR3 spells CASRPGASRPTEAFF. As DNA, the CDR3 is TGTGCCAGCAGACCAGGGGCCTCCCGCCCCACTGAAGCTTTCTTT.

This clone showed up many times. V gene TRBV18 combines with J gene TRBJ2-3; 7 nucleotides align to TRBD2. V shed 3 bases and J 4 bases; nucleotides not matched to a gene: 7. CDR1 and CDR2 from the germline V gene are KGHSH and LQKENI. This CDR3 is 15 amino acids long. The CDR3 bases are TGTGCCAGCTCACCCGATGCCGGACTAGCAGATACGCAGTATTTT. This sequence encodes CASSPDAGLADTQYF.

Ten or more counts support this clone. This chain links TRBV6-5 with TRBJ2-1; 10 positions agree with TRBD1. With 4 bases clipped from V and 6 bases from J, the junction kept 6 bases outside the gene matches. Germline V CDR1 and CDR2: MNHEY, SVGAGI. The CDR3 is 15 residues long. CDR3 in amino acids: CASSSTGTGVNEQFF. CDR3 nucleotide sequence: TGTGCCAGCAGTTCCACCGGGACAGGGGTCAATGAGCAGTTCTTC.

This clone was seen ten or more times. J is TRBJ2-5 and V is TRBV12-2; TRBD1 is the table's D call and was not checked against the DNA. TRBV12-2 is tagged as a pseudogene. The CDR3 has 15 residues. The CDR3 sequence: CASRLAGAGTETQYF. CDR3 in DNA: TGTGCAAGTCGCTTAGCGGGGGCTGGGACGGAGACCCAGTACTTC.

There are many counts of this clone. The gene calls are TRBV7-2 and TRBJ2-2; D ambiguous. V lost 0 bases and J lost 4, with 3 bases in between. CDR1 and CDR2 from the germline V gene are SGHTA and FQGNSA. This CDR3 is 13 amino acids long. DNA for the CDR3: TGTGCCAGCAGCTTAGCGCGCACCGGGGAGCTGTTTTTT. It yields the protein CASSLARTGELFF. Full variable domain (missing parts from reference TRBV7-2 and TRBJ2-2): GAGVSQSPSNKVTEKGKDVELRCDPISGHTALYWYRQSLGQGLEFLIYFQGNSAPDKSGLPSDRFSAERTGGSVSTLTIQRTQQEDSAVYLCASSLARTGELFFGEGSRLTVL.

The table lists this clone with many counts. The chain uses TRBV7-3 and TRBJ1-1; perhaps TRBD1 as D (5 bases). CDR3 length: 13 amino acids. Germline V gives CDR1 SGHTA, CDR2 FQGTGA. V was clipped by 1 base and J by 8 bases, with 11 bases between them. CDR3 coding DNA: TGTGCCAGCAGCTTAAGGCAGGGCGCGGAAGCTTTCTTT. This gives the protein CASSLRQGAEAFF.

This clone turned up a few times. The chain links TRBV27 to TRBJ1-2; possible D gene TRBD1, 5 bases. This CDR3 spans 18 amino acids. CDR1 is MNHEY and CDR2 is SMNVEV in the germline V gene (reference sequence). Between the trimmed V and J ends, which lost 6 bases and 4 bases, there was a span of 27 bases. CDR3 protein: CASRTVRDYGLSGYGYTF. The CDR3 region has the DNA TGTGCCAGCAGAACCGTCCGGGACTATGGCCTGTCTGGCTATGGCTACACCTTC.

This clone was seen many times. The gene calls are TRBV6-1 and TRBJ1-2, with TRBD1 matching over 7 bases. Germline CDR1 MNHNS, CDR2 SASEGT. The CDR3 loop spans 14 amino acids. V dropped 7 bases and J dropped 8; count of bases not matched to a gene: 13. CDR3 loop: CASNKRDSGGGYTF. CDR3 DNA sequence: TGTGCCAGCAATAAACGGGACAGCGGAGGGGGCTACACCTTC.

The rearrangement joins TRBV9 to TRBJ2-1, with D possibly being TRBD2 (5 bases). This CDR3 region has 15 residues. Germline V gives CDR1 SGDLS, CDR2 YYNGEE. V lost 4 bases, J lost 2 bases, and 13 bases lay in between. CDR3 in amino acids: CASSTGVQTYNEQFF. In DNA form, the CDR3 reads TGTGCCAGCAGCACCGGGGTTCAAACCTACAATGAGCAGTTCTTC.

This clone was found many times. The rearrangement joins TRBV4-1 to TRBJ1-5; no definite D call. In germline, CDR1 is MGHRA, CDR2 YSYEKL. This CDR3 is 15 amino acids long. V dropped 1 base and J dropped 2 bases, with 9 bases sitting between them. The CDR3 coding sequence is TGCGCCAGCAGCCAAGCTTATTCTGGCAATCAGCCCCAGCATTTT. Residues: CASSQAYSGNQPQHF.

This clone appeared many times. This chain links TRBV7-2 with TRBJ1-1, with a weak D call TRBD1 (6 bases). This CDR3 has 14 amino acids. In germline, CDR1 is SGHTA, CDR2 FQGNSA. Trimming removed 5 bases at V and 0 bases at J, with 10 bases between. The CDR3, as DNA: TGTGCCAGCAGCAGGGGGGGGCTGAACACTGAAGCTTTCTTT. This encodes CASSRGGLNTEAFF.

This clone came up many times. This chain joins TRBV14 and TRBJ2-1, with 8 positions matching TRBD2. V gave up 0 bases and J gave up 6 bases; unmatched junction bases: 10. CDR1 and CDR2 (germline): SGHDN, FVKESK. CDR3 length: 17 amino acids. CDR3 coding DNA: TGTGCCAGCAGCCAAGATCTAGCGGGTATGGTGTTCAATGAGCAGTTCTTC. Protein sequence: CASSQDLAGMVFNEQFF.

This clone was observed at least ten times. CDR3 bases: TGTGCCAGCAGCTTAGTTCTGCGGGGCGCTGGAAACACCATATATTTT. Translation: CASSLVLRGAGNTIYF. The chain couples TRBV7-8 to TRBJ1-3, with a weak D call TRBD1 (5 bases). V lost 1 base, J lost 2 bases, and 12 bases lay in between. The CDR3 contains 16 residues. Germline assignment: CDR1 SGHVS and CDR2 FQNEAQ.

This clone was observed many times. This CDR3 is CASSFVRDSYNEQFF. The CDR3 nucleotides read TGTGCCAGCAGCTTCGTACGCGACAGTTACAATGAGCAGTTCTTC. The chain employs TRBV5-6 and TRBJ2-1; possible D gene TRBD1, 5 bases. The CDR3 sequence is 15 residues long. Between the trimmed V and J ends, which lost 2 bases and 4 bases, there was a span of 13 bases. Per the germline V gene, CDR1 is SGHDT and CDR2 is YYEEEE. The variable domain in full, with the rest retrieved from reference TRBV5-6 and TRBJ2-1, is DAGVTQSPTHLIKTRGQQVTLRCSPKSGHDTVSWYQQALGQGPQFIFQYYEEEERQRGNFPDRFSGHQFPNYSSELNVNALLLGDSALYLCASSFVRDSYNEQFFGPGTRLTVL.

There are many counts of this clone. The genes are TRBV4-1 and TRBJ2-1; 7 nucleotides line up with TRBD1. The junction had 7 bases not matched to a gene; V was cut back by 6 bases and J by 2 bases. Germline CDR1 is MGHRA and CDR2 is YSYEKL. CDR3 length equals 15 residues. The CDR3 protein is CASRSDRITYNEQFF. The CDR3 nucleotides are TGCGCCAGCAGGTCGGACAGGATAACCTACAATGAGCAGTTCTTC.

This clone has ten or more counts. V usage is TRBV13 and J usage is TRBJ2-3; no clear D gene. The CDR3 loop spans 14 amino acids. Germline CDR1 and CDR2: PRHDT and FYEKMQ (reference sequence). The ends were cut back, 5 bases at V and 1 base at J, with 10 bases in the middle. For the CDR3, the DNA is TGTGCCAGCAGCCTAACTCCCCGCACAGATACGCAGTATTTT. The encoded protein is CASSLTPRTDTQYF.

This chain connects TRBV14 to TRBJ2-5; 7 nucleotides line up with TRBD1. J gave up 4 bases and V 0 bases, and 5 bases lay outside the gene matches. The CDR3 has 15 amino acids. Germline values: CDR1 SGHDN, CDR2 FVKESK. The CDR3 protein is CASSQEDRVRETQYF. In nucleotides, the CDR3 is TGTGCCAGCAGCCAAGAAGACAGGGTCCGAGAGACCCAGTACTTC. Looking up the rest from reference TRBV14 and TRBJ2-5 gives the full variable domain: EAGVTQFPSHSVIEKGQTVTLRCDPISGHDNLYWYRRVMGKEIKFLLHFVKESKQDESGMPNNRFLAERTGGTYSTLKVQPAELEDSGVYFCASSQEDRVRETQYFGPGTRLLVL.

At least ten counts were recorded for this clone. The V and J genes are TRBV2 and TRBJ1-2, with unresolved D. This CDR3 has 13 residues. CDR1 and CDR2 from the germline V gene are SNHLY and FYNNEI. The V end was cut by 4 bases, the J end by 0 bases, with 6 bases between. CDR3 nucleotides: TGTGCCAGCAGTGGAGGCGCTAACTATGGCTACACCTTC. Its protein product is CASSGGANYGYTF.